This T cell receptor beta chain was identified in a study of CD8 T cells in ankylosing spondylitis (dated by TCRdb to 2016 to 2017). Regarding the research as a whole: To find TCR variants linked to disease, the study profiled T cell receptor beta repertoires in ankylosing spondylitis patients and healthy donors. Peripheral blood was sampled, and synovial fluid was additionally collected from ankylosing spondylitis patients. The full study cohort was made up of about two dozen ankylosing spondylitis patients and more than 90 healthy donors. Points the paper makes about the study in general: Some motif variants were previously reported in synovial fluid and blood of reactive arthritis patients, suggesting common disease-initiation mechanisms. A CD8+ phenotype was shown by the disease-linked clones, which were found at relatively low frequencies in peripheral blood. A TCR beta motif of fewer than 10 highly homologous amino acid variants appeared characteristic of blood from ankylosing spondylitis patients. According to the report, matched synovial fluid samples from ankylosing spondylitis patients were significantly enriched for the disease-linked clones.

The sample was run on an Illumina HiSeq 2500. Quantitative 5'-RACE with molecular barcodes was the method used to prepare the TCR beta libraries. Per the original workflow: A new computational method, built on a probabilistic model of VDJ rearrangement, was used to identify disease-linked TCR variants. TCRdb applied fastp at Q25 and MiXCR to the public reads, then kept only in-frame beta chains. Rows merge per CDR3 protein into single entries with the most common DNA and genes. The V and J calls, along with clone size, are taken from TCRdb and not from the paper's own processing. Across this sample there are fewer than 550,000 distinct CDR3 sequences, with 5.3% seen only once. The top ten constitute roughly 3.2% of the sample. The germline V end is reduced by 6 bases and the J end by 6 bases; junction bases left unmatched: 7. The CDR3 spans 13 residues, from the cysteine through the phenylalanine. CDR3 DNA is the only sequence kept; it has 39 bases, read in frame from the first base.

This clonotype was observed at least ten times. The specificity of this receptor is unknown. Base quality data are lacking; no much larger clone is found one base away. The chain was built from TRBV12-3 or TRBV12-4 and TRBJ2-5, and 7 bases in between align with TRBD1. The sample was blood, either unsorted or a sorted T cell fraction (not recorded which). The receptor was derived from a male donor with ankylosing spondylitis. The DNA sequence is given as TGTGCCAGCAGCCCGGACAGGCCGCAGACCCAGTACTTC. This codes for CASSPDRPQTQYF.